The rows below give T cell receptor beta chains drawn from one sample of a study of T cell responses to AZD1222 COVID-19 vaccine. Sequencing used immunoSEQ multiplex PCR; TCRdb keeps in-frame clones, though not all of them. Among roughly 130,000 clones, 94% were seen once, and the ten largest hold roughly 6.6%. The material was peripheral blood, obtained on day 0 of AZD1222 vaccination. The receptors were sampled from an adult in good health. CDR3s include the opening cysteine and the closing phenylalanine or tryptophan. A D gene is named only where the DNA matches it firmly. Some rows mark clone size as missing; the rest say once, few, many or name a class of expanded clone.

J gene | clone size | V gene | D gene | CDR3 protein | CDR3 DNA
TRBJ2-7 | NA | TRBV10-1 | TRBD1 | CASTRTGHEQYF | TGCGCCAGCACCAGGACAGGTCATGAGCAGTACTTC
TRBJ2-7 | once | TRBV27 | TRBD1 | CASRRNGDRGFYEQYF | TGTGCCAGCAGGCGGAATGGAGACAGGGGCTTCTACGAGCAGTACTTC
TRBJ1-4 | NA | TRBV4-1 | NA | CASSGSGPGTNEKLFF | TGCGCCAGCAGCGGGAGTGGGCCAGGGACTAATGAAAAACTGTTTTTT
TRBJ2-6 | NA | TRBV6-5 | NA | CASSYRGAGANVLTF | TGTGCCAGCAGTTACAGAGGGGCTGGGGCCAACGTCCTGACTTTC
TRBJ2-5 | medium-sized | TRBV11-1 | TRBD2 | CASSLVGLAGGETQYF | TGTGCCAGCAGCTTAGTGGGACTAGCGGGAGGAGAGACCCAGTACTTC
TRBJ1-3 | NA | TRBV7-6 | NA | CASARGPNSGNTIYF | TGTGCCAGCGCCAGGGGACCTAACTCTGGAAACACCATATATTTT
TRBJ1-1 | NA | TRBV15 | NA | CATSRARESEAFF | TGTGCCACCAGCAGAGCCAGGGAGTCTGAAGCTTTCTTT
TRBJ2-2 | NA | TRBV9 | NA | CASSLRLGSTGELFF | TGTGCCAGCAGCTTAAGACTGGGGTCCACCGGGGAGCTGTTTTTT
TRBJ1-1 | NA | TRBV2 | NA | CASSADHNTEAFF | TGTGCCAGCAGCGCGGACCACAACACTGAAGCTTTCTTT
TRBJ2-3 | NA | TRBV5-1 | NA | CASSFTTDTQYF | TGCGCCAGCAGCTTTACCACAGATACGCAGTATTTT
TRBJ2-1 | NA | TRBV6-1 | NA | CASSEWEYYNEQFF | TGTGCCAGCAGTGAATGGGAGTACTACAATGAGCAGTTCTTC
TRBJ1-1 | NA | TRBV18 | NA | CASSLRNTEAFF | TGTGCCAGCTCTCTGAGGAACACTGAAGCTTTCTTT
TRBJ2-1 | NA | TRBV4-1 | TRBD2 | CASSRSTSGSSYNEQFF | TGCGCCAGCAGCCGTTCGACTAGCGGGAGCTCCTACAATGAGCAGTTCTTC
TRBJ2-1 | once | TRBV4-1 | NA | CASSQVLGDQFF | TGCGCCAGCAGCCAAGTCTTGGGGGACCAGTTCTTC
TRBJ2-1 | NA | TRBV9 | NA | CASSLGEGAYNEQFF | TGTGCCAGCAGCTTAGGGGAGGGGGCTTACAATGAGCAGTTCTTC
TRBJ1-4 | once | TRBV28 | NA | CASSQGIRQLFF | TGTGCCAGCAGTCAGGGAATCAGACAACTGTTTTTT
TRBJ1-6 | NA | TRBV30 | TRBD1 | CAWSREGQYNSPLHF | TGTGCCTGGAGTAGAGAGGGACAGTATAATTCACCCCTCCACTTT
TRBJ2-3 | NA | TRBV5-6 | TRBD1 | CASSSRTGGSTDTQYF | TGTGCCAGCAGCTCCCGGACAGGGGGAAGCACAGATACGCAGTATTTT
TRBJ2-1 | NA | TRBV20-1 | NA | CSAPPTNEQFF | TGCAGTGCCCCGCCCACTAATGAGCAGTTCTTC
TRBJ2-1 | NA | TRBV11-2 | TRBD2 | CASSPLAGSSYNEQFF | TGTGCCAGCAGCCCCTTAGCGGGAAGCTCCTACAATGAGCAGTTCTTC
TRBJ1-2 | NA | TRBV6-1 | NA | CASSEMGVDYGYTF | TGTGCCAGCAGTGAAATGGGGGTGGACTATGGCTACACCTTC
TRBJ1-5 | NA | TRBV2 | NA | CASRPDEGGQPQHF | TGTGCCAGCAGACCCGACGAGGGCGGTCAGCCCCAGCATTTT
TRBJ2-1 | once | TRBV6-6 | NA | CASSYPRGYNEQFF | TGTGCCAGCAGTTACCCTCGAGGTTACAATGAGCAGTTCTTC
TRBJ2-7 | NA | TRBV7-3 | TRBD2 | CASSLIGGRGDEQYF | TGTGCCAGCAGCTTAATCGGCGGGAGAGGCGACGAGCAGTACTTC
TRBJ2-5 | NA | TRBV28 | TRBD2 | CASSFLPTGGRKQETQYF | TGTGCCAGCAGTTTTCTCCCTACGGGGGGGAGGAAACAAGAGACCCAGTACTTC
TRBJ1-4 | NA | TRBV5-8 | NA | CASSLVVTNEKLFF | TGTGCCAGCAGCTTGGTGGTAACTAATGAAAAACTGTTTTTT
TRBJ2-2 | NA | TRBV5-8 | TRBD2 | CASSFRSGGTGELFF | TGTGCCAGCAGCTTTCGTAGCGGGGGCACCGGGGAGCTGTTTTTT
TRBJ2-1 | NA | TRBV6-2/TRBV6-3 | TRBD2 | CASSFRGLLYNEQFF | TGTGCCAGCAGTTTTCGGGGACTACTGTACAATGAGCAGTTCTTC
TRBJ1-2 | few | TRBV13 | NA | CASSLSIESLISGDNYGYTF | TGTGCCAGCAGCTTAAGTATTGAGAGCCTTATCTCAGGGGATAACTATGGCTACACCTTC
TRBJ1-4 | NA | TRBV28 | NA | CASSLLAPEGLGEKLFF | TGTGCCAGCAGTTTACTAGCGCCCGAGGGACTGGGTGAAAAACTGTTTTTT
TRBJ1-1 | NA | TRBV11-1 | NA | CASSQRPGVNTEAFF | TGTGCCAGCAGCCAAAGACCCGGGGTGAACACTGAAGCTTTCTTT
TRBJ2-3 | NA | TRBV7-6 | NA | CASSFSGDTQYF | TGTGCCAGCAGCTTCTCCGGGGATACGCAGTATTTT
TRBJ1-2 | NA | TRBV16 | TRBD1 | CASSQILSSGTGGGGGYTF | TGTGCCAGCAGCCAAATCCTCTCCTCCGGGACAGGGGGCGGTGGTGGCTACACCTTC
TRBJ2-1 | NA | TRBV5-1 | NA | CASGLEQGLDEQFF | TGCGCCAGCGGCCTCGAACAGGGATTGGATGAGCAGTTCTTC
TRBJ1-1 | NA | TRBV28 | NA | CASSFSLSGAFF | TGTGCCAGCAGTTTCTCCCTCTCGGGGGCTTTCTTT
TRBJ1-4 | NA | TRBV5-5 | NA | CASSLGPVATNEKLFF | TGTGCCAGCAGCTTGGGCCCAGTTGCAACTAATGAAAAACTGTTTTTT
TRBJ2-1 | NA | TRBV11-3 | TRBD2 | CASSLDFLAGGRYNEQFF | TGTGCCAGCAGCTTAGATTTCCTAGCGGGAGGTCGGTACAATGAGCAGTTCTTC
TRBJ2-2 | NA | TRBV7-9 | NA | CASSLVTGELFF | TGTGCCAGCAGCTTAGTGACCGGGGAGCTGTTTTTT
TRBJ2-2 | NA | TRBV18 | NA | CASSPPGRDTGELFF | TGTGCCAGCTCACCACCGGGCAGGGACACCGGGGAGCTGTTTTTT
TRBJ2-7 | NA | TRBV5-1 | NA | CASSATGTEQYF | TGCGCCAGCAGCGCAACAGGGACCGAGCAGTACTTC
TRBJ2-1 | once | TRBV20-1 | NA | CSAPFGYEQFF | TGCAGTGCTCCTTTTGGCTATGAGCAGTTCTTC
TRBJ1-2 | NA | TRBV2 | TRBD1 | CASSEARGQGAKSSGYTF | TGTGCCAGCAGTGAAGCGCGTGGGCAGGGGGCAAAATCGTCTGGCTACACCTTC
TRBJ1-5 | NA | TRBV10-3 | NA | CAISGVNQPQHF | TGTGCCATCAGTGGGGTAAATCAGCCCCAGCATTTT
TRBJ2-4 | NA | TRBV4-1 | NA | CASSQGAQRRPDLNIQYF | TGCGCCAGCAGCCAAGGAGCCCAACGGCGGCCCGACTTAAACATTCAGTACTTC
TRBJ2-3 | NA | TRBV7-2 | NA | CASSLVPLVNTQYF | TGTGCCAGCAGCTTAGTCCCTCTTGTGAATACGCAGTATTTT
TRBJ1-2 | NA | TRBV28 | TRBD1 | CASSLWTFGQGDEGYTF | TGTGCCAGCAGTTTATGGACGTTTGGGCAGGGGGACGAAGGCTACACCTTC
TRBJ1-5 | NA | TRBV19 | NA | CASSHSRGGPFSNQPQHF | TGTGCCAGTAGTCACAGCAGAGGAGGTCCCTTTAGCAATCAGCCCCAGCATTTT
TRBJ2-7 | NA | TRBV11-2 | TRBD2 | CASSSLRRLAAYEQYF | TGTGCCAGCAGCTCATTAAGGCGACTAGCGGCCTACGAGCAGTACTTC
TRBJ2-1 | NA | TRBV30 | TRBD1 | CAWMTGTYNEQFF | TGTGCCTGGATGACAGGGACCTACAATGAGCAGTTCTTC
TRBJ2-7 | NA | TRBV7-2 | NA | CASSSRTVSSYEQYF | TGTGCCAGCAGCTCGAGGACAGTTAGCTCCTACGAGCAGTACTTC
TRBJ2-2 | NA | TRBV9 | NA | CASSVRGQGGELFF | TGTGCCAGCAGCGTACGGGGGCAAGGCGGGGAGCTGTTTTTT
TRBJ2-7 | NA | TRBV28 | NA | CASSLGRGYSYEQYF | TGTGCCAGCAGTTTAGGCAGGGGCTACTCCTACGAGCAGTACTTC
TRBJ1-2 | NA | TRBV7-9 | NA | CASSLANVYTLIMNGYTF | TGTGCCAGCAGCTTAGCGAACGTGTACACCTTGATTATGAATGGCTACACCTTC